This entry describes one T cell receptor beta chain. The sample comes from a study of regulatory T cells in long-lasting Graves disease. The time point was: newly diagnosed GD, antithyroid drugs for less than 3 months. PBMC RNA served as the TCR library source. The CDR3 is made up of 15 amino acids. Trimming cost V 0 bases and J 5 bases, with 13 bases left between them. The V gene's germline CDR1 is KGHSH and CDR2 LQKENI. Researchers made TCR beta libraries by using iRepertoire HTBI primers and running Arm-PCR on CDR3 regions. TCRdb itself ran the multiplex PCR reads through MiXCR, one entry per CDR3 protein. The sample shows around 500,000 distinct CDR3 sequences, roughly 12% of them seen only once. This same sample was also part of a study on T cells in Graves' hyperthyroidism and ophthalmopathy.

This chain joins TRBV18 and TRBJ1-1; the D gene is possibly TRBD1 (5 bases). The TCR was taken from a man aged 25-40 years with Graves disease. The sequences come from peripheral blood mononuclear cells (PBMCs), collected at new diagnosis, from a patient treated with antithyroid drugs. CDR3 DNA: TGTGCCAGCTCACCACCCTGGAGACGGGGGACTGAAGCTTTCTTT. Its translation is CASSPPWRRGTEAFF.